This T cell receptor (beta chain) is drawn from a study of beta chain features in type 1 diabetes. Notes on the study in general: A potential influence of HLA type upon TCRB rearrangement remained unresolved herein. Shorter templates may be favored by PCR, equally so in patients and controls.

The whole isolated RNA underwent reverse transcription, so sequencing captured expressed TCRB transcripts. Repertoires were generated with immunoSEQ multiplex PCR, while TCRdb's copy carries only in-frame clones and drops some. This sample has 200,000 to 300,000 clones; roughly 30% occur once, and the top ten carry 3% to 4%. A note on this clone: Its antigen is not known.

Cell sorting via CD45RO/CCR7/CD25/CD127/CD95/CD27 was performed to obtain CD4+ naive, central memory, regulatory and stem cell-like memory cells. Post-sort purity exceeded 95% for all sorted populations. The V gene's germline CDR1 is GTSNPN and CDR2 SVGIG (reference sequence). Trimming removed 1 base from V and 8 bases from J; junction bases left unmatched: 28. The CDR3 length is 23 residues. The chain uses TRBV30 and TRBJ2-1, with 14 bases aligning to TRBD2. Sequenced material: central memory CD4+ T cells from blood. The TCR was taken from a man in his thirties or forties in good health. Here the CDR3 DNA reads TGTGCCTGGAGTGACCCACATGGCAGGACCTCATGGCAGGGGACTAGCGGGAGCCATGAGCAGTTCTTC. It specifies CAWSDPHGRTSWQGTSGSHEQFF.